The rows below give T cell receptor beta chains drawn from one sample of a study of T cell responses to AZD1222 COVID-19 vaccine. Measured with immunoSEQ multiplex PCR; TCRdb has only the in-frame clones, and not every one. Of approximately 130,000 clones in the sample, about 89% were seen once. Sequenced here: peripheral blood, sampled on day 0 of MenACWY control vaccination. The receptors here all came from an adult in good health. The CDR3 runs from the conserved cysteine through the conserved F or W. A D gene is named only where the DNA matches it firmly. For some rows the clone size is stated as once, few or many, or as a class when expanded; others skip it.

TRBV19,TRBJ1-5,TRBD1,-,CASDSGTGRNQPQHF,TGTGCCAGTGACTCCGGGACAGGGCGCAATCAGCCCCAGCATTTT
TRBV5-5,TRBJ1-3,-,-,CASSLEWVGNTIYF,TGTGCCAGCAGCCTAGAATGGGTGGGAAACACCATATATTTT
TRBV13,TRBJ2-1,-,-,CASSSPRGPYNEQFF,TGTGCCAGCAGCTCCCCCAGGGGCCCCTACAATGAGCAGTTCTTC
TRBV4-2,TRBJ1-2,-,-,CASSQGASIGGYTF,TGTGCCAGCAGCCAGGGGGCTAGTATCGGTGGCTACACCTTC
TRBV5-1,TRBJ1-1,-,-,CASSLEVIGEAFF,TGCGCCAGCAGCTTGGAAGTTATTGGTGAAGCTTTCTTT
TRBV15,TRBJ1-2,-,-,CATSREGSSSGYTF,TGTGCCACCAGCAGAGAAGGGTCCTCCAGTGGCTACACCTTC
TRBV3-1/TRBV3-2,TRBJ1-6,-,-,CASSQVRGRFSPLHF,TGTGCCAGCAGCCAAGTTAGGGGCCGTTTTTCACCCCTCCACTTT
TRBV2,TRBJ2-7,TRBD2,-,CASSAQLAGGSEQYF,TGTGCCAGCAGTGCACAACTAGCGGGAGGATCCGAGCAGTACTTC
TRBV18,TRBJ1-2,-,-,CASSPPGLGLNYGYTF,TGTGCCAGCTCACCACCGGGTTTAGGGCTTAACTATGGCTACACCTTC
TRBV5-1,TRBJ1-1,TRBD1,once,CASRTGTGVTEAFF,TGCGCCAGCAGAACCGGGACAGGGGTCACTGAAGCTTTCTTT
TRBV7-2,TRBJ1-2,-,-,CASSQGGKFYGYTF,TGTGCCAGCAGCCAAGGGGGGAAATTTTATGGCTACACCTTC
TRBV6-5,TRBJ1-2,TRBD1,-,CASSYDGQGNYGYTF,TGTGCCAGCAGTTACGACGGACAGGGCAACTATGGCTACACCTTC
TRBV30,TRBJ2-7,-,-,CAWSRAGPHEQYF,TGTGCCTGGAGTAGGGCAGGCCCCCACGAGCAGTACTTC
TRBV6-6,TRBJ1-5,TRBD1,once,CASSYIRGSSNQPQHF,TGTGCCAGCAGTTACATCAGGGGGAGTAGCAATCAGCCCCAGCATTTT
TRBV19,TRBJ1-1,-,-,CASRAREEAFF,TGTGCCAGTAGGGCCAGGGAGGAAGCTTTCTTT
TRBV6-4,TRBJ2-1,TRBD1,-,CASSDDSGGNEQFF,TGTGCCAGCAGTGATGATTCAGGGGGCAATGAGCAGTTCTTC
TRBV29-1,TRBJ1-2,-,-,CSVEDLGRYGYTF,TGCAGCGTTGAAGATCTTGGACGCTATGGCTACACCTTC
TRBV7-2,TRBJ1-3,-,-,CASSLHGPGNTIYF,TGTGCCAGCAGCTTACATGGGCCTGGAAACACCATATATTTT
TRBV19,TRBJ2-3,TRBD2,-,CASSPRTSGRAGNTQYF,TGTGCCAGTAGCCCTCGGACTAGCGGGAGGGCCGGAAATACGCAGTATTTT
TRBV6-5,TRBJ2-7,TRBD2,-,CASSRGGGAYEQYF,TGTGCCAGCAGCCGAGGCGGGGGTGCCTACGAGCAGTACTTC
TRBV9,TRBJ2-7,-,once,CASSGLVVHEQYF,TGTGCCAGCAGCGGTCTGGTAGTCCACGAGCAGTACTTC
TRBV9,TRBJ1-3,TRBD1,-,CASSVGFRDRENGNTIYF,TGTGCCAGCAGCGTAGGGTTCCGGGACAGGGAAAATGGAAACACCATATATTTT
TRBV7-8,TRBJ2-7,TRBD1,-,CASSLTGTGFFEQYF,TGTGCCAGCAGCCTGACCGGGACAGGGTTTTTCGAGCAGTACTTC
TRBV9,TRBJ2-7,-,-,CASSPRGYHDSYEQYF,TGTGCCAGCAGCCCCCGCGGGTACCATGACTCCTACGAGCAGTACTTC
TRBV7-8,TRBJ2-7,-,once,CASSLGGPSYEQYF,TGTGCCAGCAGCTTAGGTGGGCCCTCCTACGAGCAGTACTTC